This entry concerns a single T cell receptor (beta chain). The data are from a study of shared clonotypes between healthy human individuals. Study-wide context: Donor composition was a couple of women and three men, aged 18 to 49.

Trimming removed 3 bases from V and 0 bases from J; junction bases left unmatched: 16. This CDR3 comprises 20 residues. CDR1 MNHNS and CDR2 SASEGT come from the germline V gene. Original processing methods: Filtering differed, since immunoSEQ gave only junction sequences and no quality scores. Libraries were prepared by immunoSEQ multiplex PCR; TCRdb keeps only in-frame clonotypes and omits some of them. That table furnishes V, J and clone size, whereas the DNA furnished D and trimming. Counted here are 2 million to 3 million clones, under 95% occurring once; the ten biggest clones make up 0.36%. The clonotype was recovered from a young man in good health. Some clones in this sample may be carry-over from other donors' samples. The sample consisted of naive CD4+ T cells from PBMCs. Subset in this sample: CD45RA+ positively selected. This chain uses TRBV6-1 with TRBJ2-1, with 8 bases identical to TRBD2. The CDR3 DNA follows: TGTGCCAGCAGTGAGGTTTTTCGGGGGGCTAGCGGGTCCTCCTACAATGAGCAGTTCTTC. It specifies CASSEVFRGASGSSYNEQFF.